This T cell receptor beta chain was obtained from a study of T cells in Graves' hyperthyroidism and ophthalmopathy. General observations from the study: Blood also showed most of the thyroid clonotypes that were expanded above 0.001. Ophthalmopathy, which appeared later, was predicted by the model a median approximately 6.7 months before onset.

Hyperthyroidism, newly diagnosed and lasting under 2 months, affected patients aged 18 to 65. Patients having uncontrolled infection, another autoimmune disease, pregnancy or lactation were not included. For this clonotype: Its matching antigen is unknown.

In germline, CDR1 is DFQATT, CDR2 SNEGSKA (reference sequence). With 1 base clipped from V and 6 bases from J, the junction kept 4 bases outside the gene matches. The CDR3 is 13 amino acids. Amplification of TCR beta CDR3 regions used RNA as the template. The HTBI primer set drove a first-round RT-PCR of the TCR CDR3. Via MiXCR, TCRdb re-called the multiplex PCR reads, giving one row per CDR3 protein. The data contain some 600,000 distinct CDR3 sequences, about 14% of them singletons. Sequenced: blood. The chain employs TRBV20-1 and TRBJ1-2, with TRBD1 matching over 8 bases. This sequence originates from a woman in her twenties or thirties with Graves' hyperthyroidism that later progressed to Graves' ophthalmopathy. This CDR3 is CSARAGQGDGYTF. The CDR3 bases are TGCAGTGCTAGAGCAGGACAGGGTGATGGCTACACCTTC.